This T cell receptor beta chain came from a study of blood T cell repertoires in COVID-19. At the level of the study: The origin of the acute and convalescent COVID-19 samples was the United States, Italy and Spain. T cells, B-cell-depleted T cells, or PBMCs supplied cDNA or gDNA.

Germline CDR1 SGHAT, CDR2 FQNNGV. The CDR3 has 16 amino acids. The V end was cut by 7 bases, the J end by 4 bases, with 21 bases between. Per the authors' pipeline: Counts of nucleated cells, estimated from reference gene primer amplification, were obtained. Measured with immunoSEQ multiplex PCR; TCRdb has only the in-frame clones, and not every one. V and J calls and clone size follow that table, whereas D and trimming were derived from the DNA. Found here are 100,000 to 130,000 clones, approximately 83% of them singletons; the top ten hold under 5%. V is TRBV11-2 and J is TRBJ2-3, with a weak D call TRBD2 (5 bases). This receptor was identified in a woman in her sixties or seventies with acute or convalescent COVID-19. The sequenced sample was peripheral blood. This CDR3 reads CASNTPRLRASDTQYF. In DNA, the CDR3 is TGTGCCAGCAACACACCCAGGTTGAGGGCGTCAGATACGCAGTATTTT. Full variable domain (outside the CDR3, taken from reference TRBV11-2 and TRBJ2-3): EAGVAQSPRYKIIEKRQSVAFWCNPISGHATLYWYQQILGQGPKLLIQFQNNGVVDDSQLPKDRFSAERLKGVDSTLKIQPAKLEDSAVYLCASNTPRLRASDTQYFGPGTRLTVL.